This entry features one T cell receptor (beta chain) sequence. This CDR3 spans 17 amino acids. V trimming: 4 bases; J trimming: 7 bases; junction bases outside the gene matches: 12. Germline-derived CDR1 and CDR2 are MGHRA and YSYEKL. TCRdb ran MiXCR on the 5' RACE reads and lists one entry per CDR3 protein. The sample carries tens of thousands of distinct CDR3 sequences, about 13% recorded once. The data belong to a study of T-cell memory formation after mild COVID-19. This TCR came from an adult woman who had mild COVID-19 (a few samples of this study predate the infection). Cell type and time point are not known. The chain joins TRBV4-1 to TRBJ2-1; 11 bases are a match to TRBD2. The sample consisted of PBMCs or a T cell subset sorted from them (not recorded which). CDR3 in DNA: TGCGCCAGCAGCCCGTCCTTAGCGGGGGGGCCTGTGAATGAGCAGTTCTTC. Its translation is CASSPSLAGGPVNEQFF.